This T cell receptor beta chain was profiled in a study of human T cells and chemical hapten exposure. General observations from the study: Correlating positively with patch test score were the PT1 expanded TCR counts. Because all patients had alopecia, their immune responses might differ from healthy ones. Sensitization with DPC brought no change to TCRs above 1 in 1000 in frequency.

Time point here: patch test 2, 6 weeks after DPC sensitization. Treatment of the sample: therapeutic diphenylcyclopropenone sensitization with weekly scalp DPC. There are a few counts of this clonotype. The antigen is undetermined. V was cut by 0 bases and J by 0 bases, with 12 bases left in between. This CDR3 has 17 residues. TCRdb ran MiXCR on the RACE reads and lists one entry per CDR3 protein. Of some 350,000 distinct CDR3 sequences in the sample, about 6% were seen once. The specimen was whole blood, collected in connection with sensitization to the hapten diphenylcyclopropenone (DPC). The chain carries TRBV12-3 or TRBV12-4 and TRBJ1-3; no reliable D call. The clonotype comes from a woman between 18 and 29 years old with alopecia areata. Some clones in this sample may be carry-over from other donors' samples. The CDR3 nucleotides read TGTGCCAGCAGTTTAGCGCATGGTACGAGCTCTGGAAACACCATATATTTT. Amino acid sequence: CASSLAHGTSSGNTIYF.